This T cell receptor (beta chain) originates from a study of blood T cell repertoires in COVID-19. The wider study: COVID-19 samples from acute and convalescent phases originated in the United States, Italy and Spain. T cells, B-cell-depleted T cells, or PBMCs provided the cDNA or gDNA that served as material.

The CDR3 loop spans 16 amino acids. J lost 6 bases, V lost 4 bases, and 13 bases had no gene match. Germline V lookup: CDR1 MNHEY, CDR2 SMNVEV (reference sequence). Those enrolled, adults aged 18 to 89 years, came from 20 to 25 US areas. Clinical history reported by participants formed the basis on which cohorts were assigned. Only in-frame clones appear in the TCRdb table, and some are missing; sequencing was by immunoSEQ multiplex PCR. The sample lists about 270,000 clones, approximately 90% seen once, with under 3% in the top ten. This chain connects TRBV27 to TRBJ2-7; 9 positions agree with TRBD1. Sequencing was done on a sample of PBMCs or T cells enriched from blood (not recorded which). The source of this sequence is a woman younger than 35 who had recovered from COVID-19. CDR3 protein: CASSSPGTGNSPEQYF. The CDR3 DNA is TGTGCCAGCAGTTCCCCCGGGACAGGGAATTCCCCCGAGCAGTACTTC.